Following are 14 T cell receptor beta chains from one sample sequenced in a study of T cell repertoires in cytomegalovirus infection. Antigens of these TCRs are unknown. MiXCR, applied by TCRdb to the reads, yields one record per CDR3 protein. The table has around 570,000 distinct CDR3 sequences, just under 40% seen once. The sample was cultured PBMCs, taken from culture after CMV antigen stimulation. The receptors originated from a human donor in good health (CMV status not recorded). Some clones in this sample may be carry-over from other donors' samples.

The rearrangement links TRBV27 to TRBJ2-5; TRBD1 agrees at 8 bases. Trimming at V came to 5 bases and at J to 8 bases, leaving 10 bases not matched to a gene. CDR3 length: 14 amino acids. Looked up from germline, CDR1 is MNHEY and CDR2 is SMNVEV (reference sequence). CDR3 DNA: TGTGCCAGCAGTCCCGGACAGGGCTTGGGCACCCAGTACTTC. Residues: CASSPGQGLGTQYF.

Written as DNA, the CDR3 is TGTGCCAGCAGCCCGTCCCTGGGGCGGGGGGAACAAGAGACCCAGTACTTC. It codes for CASSPSLGRGEQETQYF. The rearrangement uses TRBV7-2 and TRBJ2-5; 8 bases line up with TRBD2. The germline gives CDR1 SGHTA, CDR2 FQGNSA. V was clipped by 5 bases and J by 2 bases; unmatched bases: 13. CDR3 length equals 17 residues.

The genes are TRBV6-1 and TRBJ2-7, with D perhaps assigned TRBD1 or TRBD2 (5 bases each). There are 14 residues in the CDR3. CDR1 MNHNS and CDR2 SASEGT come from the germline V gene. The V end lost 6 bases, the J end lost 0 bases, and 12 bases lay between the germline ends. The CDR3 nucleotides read TGTGCCAGCAGGCCCGAGGGGCGCTCCTACGAGCAGTACTTC. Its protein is CASRPEGRSYEQYF.

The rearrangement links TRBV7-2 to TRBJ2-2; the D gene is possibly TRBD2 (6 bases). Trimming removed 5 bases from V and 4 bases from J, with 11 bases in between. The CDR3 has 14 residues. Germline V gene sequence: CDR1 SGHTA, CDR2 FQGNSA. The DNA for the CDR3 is TGTGCCAGCAGCCCCCCCGGGGGCACCGGGGAGCTGTTTTTT. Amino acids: CASSPPGGTGELFF.

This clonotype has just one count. CDR3 amino acids: CASSLGEWEGNEQFF. The CDR3 nucleotides are TGTGCCAGCAGCTTGGGCGAGTGGGAGGGCAATGAGCAGTTCTTC. This chain joins TRBV11-1 and TRBJ2-1; 7 nucleotides agree with TRBD2. Looked up from germline, CDR1 is SGHAT and CDR2 is FQDESV (reference sequence). V lost 3 bases, J lost 6 bases, and 8 bases stayed unmatched. The CDR3 covers 15 residues.

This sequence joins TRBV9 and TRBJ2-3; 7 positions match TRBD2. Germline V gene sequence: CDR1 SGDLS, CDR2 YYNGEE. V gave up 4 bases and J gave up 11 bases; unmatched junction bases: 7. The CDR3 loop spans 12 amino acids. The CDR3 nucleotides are TGTGCCAGCAGCACCAGCGGGACCGTGCAGTATTTT. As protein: CASSTSGTVQYF.

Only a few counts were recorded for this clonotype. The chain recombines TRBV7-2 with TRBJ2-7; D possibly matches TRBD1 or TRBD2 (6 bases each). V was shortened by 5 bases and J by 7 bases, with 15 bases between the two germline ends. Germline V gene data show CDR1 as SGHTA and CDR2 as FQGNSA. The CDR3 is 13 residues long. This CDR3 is CASSPSGGWEQYF. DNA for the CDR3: TGTGCCAGCAGCCCCTCCGGGGGCTGGGAGCAGTACTTC. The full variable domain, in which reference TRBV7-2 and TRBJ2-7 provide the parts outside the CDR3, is GAGVSQSPSNKVTEKGKDVELRCDPISGHTALYWYRQSLGQGLEFLIYFQGNSAPDKSGLPSDRFSAERTGGSVSTLTIQRTQQEDSAVYLCASSPSGGWEQYFGPGTRLTVT.

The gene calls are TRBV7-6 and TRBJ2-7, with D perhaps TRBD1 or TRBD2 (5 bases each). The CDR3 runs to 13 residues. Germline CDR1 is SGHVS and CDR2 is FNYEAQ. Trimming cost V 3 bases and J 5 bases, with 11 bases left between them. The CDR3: CASSLQGAHEQYF. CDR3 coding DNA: TGTGCCAGCAGCTTGCAGGGAGCCCACGAGCAGTACTTC. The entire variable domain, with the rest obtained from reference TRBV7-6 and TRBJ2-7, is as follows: GAGVSQSPRYKVTKRGQDVALRCDPISGHVSLYWYRQALGQGPEFLTYFNYEAQQDKSGLPNDRFSAERPEGSISTLTIQRTEQRDSAMYRCASSLQGAHEQYFGPGTRLTVT.

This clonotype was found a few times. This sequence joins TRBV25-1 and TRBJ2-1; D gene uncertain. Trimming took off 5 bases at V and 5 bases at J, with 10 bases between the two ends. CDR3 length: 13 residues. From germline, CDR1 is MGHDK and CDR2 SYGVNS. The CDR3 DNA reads TGTGCCAGCAGTAGTGGGTTTAACAATGAGCAGTTCTTC. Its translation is CASSSGFNNEQFF.

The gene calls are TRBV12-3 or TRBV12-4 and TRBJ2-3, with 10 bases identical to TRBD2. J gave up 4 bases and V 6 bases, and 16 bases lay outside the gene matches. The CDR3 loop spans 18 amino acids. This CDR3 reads CASRPGLALTPKPDTQYF. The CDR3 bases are TGTGCCAGCAGGCCGGGACTAGCGCTCACCCCCAAGCCAGATACGCAGTATTTT.

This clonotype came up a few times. The DNA of the CDR3 is TGTGCCAGCAGTTACTACGCCGGTGGACTAGCGGGGACTGAGCAGTTCTTC. Its translation: CASSYYAGGLAGTEQFF. The J gene is TRBJ2-1, the V gene TRBV6-5; 12 bases align to TRBD2. CDR1 and CDR2 (germline): MNHEY, SVGAGI. V lost 1 base and J lost 9; bases outside the gene matches: 10. This CDR3 comprises 17 residues.

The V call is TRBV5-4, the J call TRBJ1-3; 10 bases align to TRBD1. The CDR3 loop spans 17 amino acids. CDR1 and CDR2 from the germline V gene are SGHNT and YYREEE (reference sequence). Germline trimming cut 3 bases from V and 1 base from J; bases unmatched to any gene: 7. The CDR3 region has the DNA TGTGCCAGCAGCTCAGAGACAGGGGGCTGGTCTGGAAACACCATATATTTT. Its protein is CASSSETGGWSGNTIYF.

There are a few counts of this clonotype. The CDR3 spells CASRREQETQYF. The CDR3 DNA sequence: TGTGCCAGTAGGCGGGAGCAAGAGACCCAGTACTTC. This chain connects TRBV19 to TRBJ2-5, with 7 positions matching TRBD2. Germline CDR1 reads LNHDA; CDR2 reads SQIVND (reference sequence). CDR3 size: 12 residues. The ends lost 6 bases at V and 2 bases at J; junction bases unmatched: 0.

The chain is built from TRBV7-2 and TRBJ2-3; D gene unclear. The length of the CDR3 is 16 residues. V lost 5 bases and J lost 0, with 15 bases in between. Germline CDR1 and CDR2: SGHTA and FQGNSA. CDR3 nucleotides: TGTGCCAGCAGCCCACAGCCGTTTCTTAGCACAGATACGCAGTATTTT. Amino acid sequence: CASSPQPFLSTDTQYF. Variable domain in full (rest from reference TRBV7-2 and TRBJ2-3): GAGVSQSPSNKVTEKGKDVELRCDPISGHTALYWYRQSLGQGLEFLIYFQGNSAPDKSGLPSDRFSAERTGGSVSTLTIQRTQQEDSAVYLCASSPQPFLSTDTQYFGPGTRLTVL.